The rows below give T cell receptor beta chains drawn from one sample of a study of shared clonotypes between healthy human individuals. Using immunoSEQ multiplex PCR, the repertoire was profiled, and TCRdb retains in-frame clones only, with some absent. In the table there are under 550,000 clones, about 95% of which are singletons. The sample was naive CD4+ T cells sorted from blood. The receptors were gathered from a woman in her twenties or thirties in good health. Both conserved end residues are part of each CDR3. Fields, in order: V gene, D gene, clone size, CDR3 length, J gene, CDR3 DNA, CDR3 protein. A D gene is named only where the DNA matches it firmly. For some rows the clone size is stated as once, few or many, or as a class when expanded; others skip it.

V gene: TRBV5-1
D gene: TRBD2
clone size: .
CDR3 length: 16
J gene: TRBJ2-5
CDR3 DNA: TGCGCCAGCAGCCGGACTAGCGGGAGTACGTGGGAGACCCAGTACTTC
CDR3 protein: CASSRTSGSTWETQYF

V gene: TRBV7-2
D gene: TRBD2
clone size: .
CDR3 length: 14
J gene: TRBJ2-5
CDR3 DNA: TGTGCCAGCAGCTTACGACTAGCGGTGGAGACCCAGTACTTC
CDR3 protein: CASSLRLAVETQYF

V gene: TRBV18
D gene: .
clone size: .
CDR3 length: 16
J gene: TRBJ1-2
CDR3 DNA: TGTGCCAGCTCACCTGCTGCAAAGGCCGACAGACTTGGCTACACCTTC
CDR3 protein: CASSPAAKADRLGYTF

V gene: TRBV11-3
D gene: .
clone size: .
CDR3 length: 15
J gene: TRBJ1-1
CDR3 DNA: TGTGCCAGCAGCTCCTCGGGGAGAAGTGTCACTGAAGCTTTCTTT
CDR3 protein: CASSSSGRSVTEAFF

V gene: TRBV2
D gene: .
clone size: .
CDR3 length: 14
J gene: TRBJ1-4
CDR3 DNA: TGTGCCAGCAGTGCAGGGACTCCAATGACCAAACTGTTTTTT
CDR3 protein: CASSAGTPMTKLFF

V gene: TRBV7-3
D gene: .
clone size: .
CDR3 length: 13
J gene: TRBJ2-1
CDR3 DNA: TGTGCCAGCAGCTTAATCCAGGGGAATGAGCAGTTCTTC
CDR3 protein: CASSLIQGNEQFF

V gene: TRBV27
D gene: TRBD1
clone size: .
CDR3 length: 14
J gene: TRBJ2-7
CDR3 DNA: TGTGCCACCGCTGAAAACAGGGGATCCTACGAGCAGTACTTC
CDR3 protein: CATAENRGSYEQYF

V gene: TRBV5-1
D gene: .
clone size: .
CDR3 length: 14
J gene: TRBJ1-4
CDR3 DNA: TGCGCCAGCAGCCCCGGGCAGGTAGATGAAAAACTGTTTTTT
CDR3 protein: CASSPGQVDEKLFF

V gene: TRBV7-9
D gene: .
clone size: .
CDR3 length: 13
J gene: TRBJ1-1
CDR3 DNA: TGTGCCAGCAGCGACCCAGGGCGTACTGAAGCTTTCTTT
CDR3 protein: CASSDPGRTEAFF

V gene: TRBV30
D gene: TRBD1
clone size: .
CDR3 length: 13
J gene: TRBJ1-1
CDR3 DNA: TGTGCCTGGACCGTGCAGGGGGACACTGAAGCTTTCTTT
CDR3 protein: CAWTVQGDTEAFF

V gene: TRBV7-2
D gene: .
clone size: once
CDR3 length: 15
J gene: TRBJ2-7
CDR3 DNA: TGTGCCAGCAGCCTGCGGGGCGGAGCGACCTACGAGCAGTACTTC
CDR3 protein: CASSLRGGATYEQYF

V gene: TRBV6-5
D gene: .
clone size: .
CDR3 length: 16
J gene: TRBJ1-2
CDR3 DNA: TGTGCCAGCAGTTACTCGATAGGGTCGAGCAACTATGGCTACACCTTC
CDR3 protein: CASSYSIGSSNYGYTF

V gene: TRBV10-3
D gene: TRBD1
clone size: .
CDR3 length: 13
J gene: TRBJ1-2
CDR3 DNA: TGTGCCACCGGGACAGGGAAAAACTATGGCTACACCTTC
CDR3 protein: CATGTGKNYGYTF

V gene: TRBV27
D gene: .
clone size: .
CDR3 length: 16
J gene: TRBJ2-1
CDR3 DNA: TGTGCCAGCAGTTTTCTAGGTGGGCGGGATAGGAATGAGCAGTTCTTC
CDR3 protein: CASSFLGGRDRNEQFF

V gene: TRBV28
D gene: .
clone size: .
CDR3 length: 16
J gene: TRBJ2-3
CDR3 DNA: TGTGCCAGCAGTTCCGGTGCGGGGCCTGGGAGAGATACGCAGTATTTT
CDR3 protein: CASSSGAGPGRDTQYF

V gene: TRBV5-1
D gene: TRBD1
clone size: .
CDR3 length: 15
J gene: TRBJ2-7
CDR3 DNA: TGCGCCAGCAGCAGAGGGACAGGGGCGAGCTACGAGCAGTACTTC
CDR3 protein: CASSRGTGASYEQYF

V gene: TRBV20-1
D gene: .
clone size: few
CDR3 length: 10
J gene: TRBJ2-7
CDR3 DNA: TGCAGTGCTACGGACTACGAGCAGTACTTC
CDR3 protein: CSATDYEQYF

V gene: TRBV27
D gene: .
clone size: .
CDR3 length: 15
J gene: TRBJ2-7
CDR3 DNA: TGTGCCAGCAGCACTGTATGGGGGGCTTCGTACGAGCAGTACTTC
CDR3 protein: CASSTVWGASYEQYF

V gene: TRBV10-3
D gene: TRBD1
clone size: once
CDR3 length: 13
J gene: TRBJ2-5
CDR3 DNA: TGTGCCATCAGTGGGGGACAGCAAGAGACCCAGTACTTC
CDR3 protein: CAISGGQQETQYF

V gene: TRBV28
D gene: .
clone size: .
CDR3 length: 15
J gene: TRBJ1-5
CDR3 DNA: TGTGCCAGCAGCTGGGGGCAGGGGAACAATCAGCCCCAGCATTTT
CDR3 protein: CASSWGQGNNQPQHF

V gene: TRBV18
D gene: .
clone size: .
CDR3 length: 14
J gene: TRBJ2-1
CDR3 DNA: TGTGCCAGCTCACCACCCCCGGGAGACAATGAGCAGTTCTTC
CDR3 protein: CASSPPPGDNEQFF

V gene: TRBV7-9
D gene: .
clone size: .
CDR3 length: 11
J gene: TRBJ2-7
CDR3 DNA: TGTGCCAGCAGCTTAAACAGGAAGCAGTACTTC
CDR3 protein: CASSLNRKQYF

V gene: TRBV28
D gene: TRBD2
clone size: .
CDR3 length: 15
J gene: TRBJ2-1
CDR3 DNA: TGTGCCAGCAGCCCGACTAGCGGACGGAGGTCTGAGCAGTTCTTC
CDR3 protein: CASSPTSGRRSEQFF

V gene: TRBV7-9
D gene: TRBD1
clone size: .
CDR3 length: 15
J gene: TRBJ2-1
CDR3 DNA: TGTGCCAGCAGCCCCCGATTTACAGGGGCGCGTGAGCAGTTCTTC
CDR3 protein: CASSPRFTGAREQFF

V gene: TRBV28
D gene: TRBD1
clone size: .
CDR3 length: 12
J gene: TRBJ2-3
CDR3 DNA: TGTGCCAGCAGAACGACAGGGGATACGCAGTATTTT
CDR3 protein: CASRTTGDTQYF

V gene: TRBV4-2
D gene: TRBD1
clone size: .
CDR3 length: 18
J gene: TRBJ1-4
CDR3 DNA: TGTGCCAGCAGCCATCCAGGGACAGGGGGTAAAACTAATGAAAAACTGTTTTTT
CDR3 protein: CASSHPGTGGKTNEKLFF

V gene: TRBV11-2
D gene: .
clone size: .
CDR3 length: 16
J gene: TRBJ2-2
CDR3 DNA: TGTGCCAGCAGCTTAGTGGGAGCCGGGAACACCGGGGAGCTGTTTTTT
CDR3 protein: CASSLVGAGNTGELFF

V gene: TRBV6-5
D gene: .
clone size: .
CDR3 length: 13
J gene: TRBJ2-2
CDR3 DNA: TGTGCCAGCAGGGAACGGACCACCGGGGAGCTGTTTTTT
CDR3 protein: CASRERTTGELFF

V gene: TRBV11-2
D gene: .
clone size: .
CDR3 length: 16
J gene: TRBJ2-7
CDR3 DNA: TGTGCCAGCAGCTCACCAAAGGGGAGACAGAGCCTCGAGCAGTACTTC
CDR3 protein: CASSSPKGRQSLEQYF

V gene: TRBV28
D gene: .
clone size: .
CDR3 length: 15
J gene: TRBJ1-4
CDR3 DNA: TGTGCCAGTCGACCTTCGGGAGGTCATAATGAAAAACTGTTTTTT
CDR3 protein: CASRPSGGHNEKLFF

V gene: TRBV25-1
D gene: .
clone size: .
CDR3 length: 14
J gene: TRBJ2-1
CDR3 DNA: TGTGCCAGCACCAAAGCCGGGCCGCAAAATGAGCAGTTCTTC
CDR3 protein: CASTKAGPQNEQFF

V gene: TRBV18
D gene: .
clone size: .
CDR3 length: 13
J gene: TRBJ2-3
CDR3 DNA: TGTGCCAGCTCACCATCTAGCGCAGATACGCAGTATTTT
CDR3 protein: CASSPSSADTQYF

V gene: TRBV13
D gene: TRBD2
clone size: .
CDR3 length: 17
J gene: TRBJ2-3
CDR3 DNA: TGTGCCAGCAGCCTATGGACTAGCGGGAGTCGGACAGATACGCAGTATTTT
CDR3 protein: CASSLWTSGSRTDTQYF

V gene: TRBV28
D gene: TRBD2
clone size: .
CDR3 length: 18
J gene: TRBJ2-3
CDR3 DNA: TGTGCCAGCAGTTTAAGTTTCCGGACTAGCGTTTACACAGATACGCAGTATTTT
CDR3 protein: CASSLSFRTSVYTDTQYF

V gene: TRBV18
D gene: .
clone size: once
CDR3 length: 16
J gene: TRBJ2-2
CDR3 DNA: TGTGCCAGCTCACCAATGGGCGGGCCGAACACCGGGGAGCTGTTTTTT
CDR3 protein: CASSPMGGPNTGELFF

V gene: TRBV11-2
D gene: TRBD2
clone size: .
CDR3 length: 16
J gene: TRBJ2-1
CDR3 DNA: TGTGCCAGCAGCTTGAGGACTAGCGGGAAGGGCAATGAGCAGTTCTTC
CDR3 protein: CASSLRTSGKGNEQFF

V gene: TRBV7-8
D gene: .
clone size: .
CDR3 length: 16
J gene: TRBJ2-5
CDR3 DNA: TGTGCCAGCAGCTTAAGGAGGGGACCGGCTCTGGAGACCCAGTACTTC
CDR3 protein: CASSLRRGPALETQYF

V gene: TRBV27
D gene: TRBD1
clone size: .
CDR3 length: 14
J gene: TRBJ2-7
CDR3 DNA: TGTGCCAGCAGTTTGACAGGGGGCTCTAACGAGCAGTACTTC
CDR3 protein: CASSLTGGSNEQYF

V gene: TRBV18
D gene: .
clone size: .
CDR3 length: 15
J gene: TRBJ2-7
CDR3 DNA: TGTGCCAGCTCACCAATCCGGGAGAGCTCCTACGAGCAGTACTTC
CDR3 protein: CASSPIRESSYEQYF

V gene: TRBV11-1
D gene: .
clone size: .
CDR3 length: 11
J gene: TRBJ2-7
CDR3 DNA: TGTGCCAGCAGCTTAGGGCCCGAGCAGTACTTC
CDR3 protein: CASSLGPEQYF

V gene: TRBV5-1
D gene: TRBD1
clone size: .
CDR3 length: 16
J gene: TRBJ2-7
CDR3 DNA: TGCGCCAGCAGCTTGGACAGAGGACAGGGTTCTTACGAGCAGTACTTC
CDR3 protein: CASSLDRGQGSYEQYF

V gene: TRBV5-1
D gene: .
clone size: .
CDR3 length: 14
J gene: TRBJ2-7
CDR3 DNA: TGCGCCAGCAGGACCTCTTGGGGAGGAGATGAGCAGTACTTC
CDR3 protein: CASRTSWGGDEQYF

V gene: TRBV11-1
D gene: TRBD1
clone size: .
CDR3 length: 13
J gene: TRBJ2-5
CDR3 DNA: TGTGCCAGCAGCTTAGACAGGGGCGAGACCCAGTACTTC
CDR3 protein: CASSLDRGETQYF

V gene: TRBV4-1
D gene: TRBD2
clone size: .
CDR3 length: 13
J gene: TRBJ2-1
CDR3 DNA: TGCGCCAGCAGCCAAGTGGCTAGCGGGGAGCAGTTCTTC
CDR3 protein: CASSQVASGEQFF

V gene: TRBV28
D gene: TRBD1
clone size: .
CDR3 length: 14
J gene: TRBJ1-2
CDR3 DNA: TGTGCCAGCAGTTTGTCAGGGGGCATCTATGGCTACACCTTC
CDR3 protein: CASSLSGGIYGYTF

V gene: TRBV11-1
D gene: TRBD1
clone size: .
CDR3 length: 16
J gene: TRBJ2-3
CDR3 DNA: TGTGCCAGCAGCCTCCCCCGGGACAGGCTGACAGATACGCAGTATTTT
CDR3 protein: CASSLPRDRLTDTQYF

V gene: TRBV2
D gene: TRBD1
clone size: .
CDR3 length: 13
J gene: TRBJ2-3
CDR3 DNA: TGTGCCCGCAATCTACAGGGGTTGAGTACGCAGTATTTT
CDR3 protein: CARNLQGLSTQYF

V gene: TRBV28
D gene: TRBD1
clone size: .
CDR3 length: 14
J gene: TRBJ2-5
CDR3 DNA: TGTGCCAGCAGTTCCACGACAGGGGTAGAGACCCAGTACTTC
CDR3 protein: CASSSTTGVETQYF

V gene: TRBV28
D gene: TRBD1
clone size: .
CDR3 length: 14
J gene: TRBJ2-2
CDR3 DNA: TGTGCCAGCAGGCAGGGACAGGGGGCCGGGGAGCTGTTTTTT
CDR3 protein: CASRQGQGAGELFF

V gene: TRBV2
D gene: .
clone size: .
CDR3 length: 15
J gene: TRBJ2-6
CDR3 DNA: TGTGCCAGCAGTACAGGGAGCTCTGGGGCCAACGTCCTGACTTTC
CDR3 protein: CASSTGSSGANVLTF

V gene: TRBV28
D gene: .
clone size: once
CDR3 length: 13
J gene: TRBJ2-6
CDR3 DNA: TGTGCCAGCGAGGTAGCCGGGGCCAACGTCCTGACTTTC
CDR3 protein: CASEVAGANVLTF

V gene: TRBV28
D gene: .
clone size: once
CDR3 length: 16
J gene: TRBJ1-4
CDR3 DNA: TGTGCCAGCAGTTTTGGGGGGACGGGGACTAATGAAAAACTGTTTTTT
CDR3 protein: CASSFGGTGTNEKLFF

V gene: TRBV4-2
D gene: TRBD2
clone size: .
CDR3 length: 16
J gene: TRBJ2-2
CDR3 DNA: TGTGCCAGCAGCCAAGAGACTAGCGGGAACACCGGGGAGCTGTTTTTT
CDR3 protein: CASSQETSGNTGELFF

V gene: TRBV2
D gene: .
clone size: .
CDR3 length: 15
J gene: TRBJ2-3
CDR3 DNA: TGTGCCAGCGGTAGGACAGCCGCTTTCACAGATACGCAGTATTTT
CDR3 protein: CASGRTAAFTDTQYF

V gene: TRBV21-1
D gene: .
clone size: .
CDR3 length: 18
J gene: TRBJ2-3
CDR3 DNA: TGTGCCAGCAGCAGAAGGGACAGGACTAAGATCATCACAGATACGCAGTATTTT
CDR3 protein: CASSRRDRTKIITDTQYF